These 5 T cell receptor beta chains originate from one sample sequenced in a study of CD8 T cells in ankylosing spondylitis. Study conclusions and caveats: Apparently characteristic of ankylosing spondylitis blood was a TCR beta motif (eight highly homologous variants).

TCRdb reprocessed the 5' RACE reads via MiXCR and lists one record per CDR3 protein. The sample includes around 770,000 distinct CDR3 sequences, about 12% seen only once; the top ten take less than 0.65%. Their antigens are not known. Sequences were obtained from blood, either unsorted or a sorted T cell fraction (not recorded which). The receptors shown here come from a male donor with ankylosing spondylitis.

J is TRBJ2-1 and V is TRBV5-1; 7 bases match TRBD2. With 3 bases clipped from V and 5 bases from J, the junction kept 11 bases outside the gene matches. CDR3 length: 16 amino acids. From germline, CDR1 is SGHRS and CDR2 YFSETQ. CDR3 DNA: TGCGCCAGCAGCTCCTTGCCAAGCGGGAACGACAATGAGCAGTTCTTC. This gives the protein CASSSLPSGNDNEQFF.

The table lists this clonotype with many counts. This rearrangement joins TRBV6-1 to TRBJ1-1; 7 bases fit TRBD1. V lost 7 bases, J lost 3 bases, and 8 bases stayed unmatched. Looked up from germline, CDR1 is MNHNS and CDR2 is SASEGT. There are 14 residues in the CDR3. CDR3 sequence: CASTNRGFDTEAFF. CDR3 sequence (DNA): TGTGCCAGCACCAACAGGGGTTTCGACACTGAAGCTTTCTTT.

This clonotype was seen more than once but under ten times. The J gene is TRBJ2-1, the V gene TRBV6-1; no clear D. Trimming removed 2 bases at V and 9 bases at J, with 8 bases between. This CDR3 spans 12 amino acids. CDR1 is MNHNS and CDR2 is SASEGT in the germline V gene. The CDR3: CASSEHRGEQFF. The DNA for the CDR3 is TGTGCCAGCAGTGAACACCGTGGTGAGCAGTTCTTC.

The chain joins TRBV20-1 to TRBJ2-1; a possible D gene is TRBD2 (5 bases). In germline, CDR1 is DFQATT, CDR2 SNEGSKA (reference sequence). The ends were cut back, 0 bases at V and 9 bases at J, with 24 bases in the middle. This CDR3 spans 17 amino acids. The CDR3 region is CSARDWASRHRGREQFF. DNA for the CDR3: TGCAGTGCTAGAGATTGGGCCAGCCGCCACAGAGGGCGTGAGCAGTTCTTC.

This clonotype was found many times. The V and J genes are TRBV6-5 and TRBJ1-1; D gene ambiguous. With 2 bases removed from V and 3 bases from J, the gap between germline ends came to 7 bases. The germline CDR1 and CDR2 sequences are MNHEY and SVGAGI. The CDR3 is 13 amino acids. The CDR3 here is CASSYVGDTEAFF. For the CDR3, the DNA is TGTGCCAGCAGTTACGTCGGGGACACTGAAGCTTTCTTT.